A selection of T cell receptor beta chains follows, all from one sample in a study of shared clonotypes between healthy human individuals. Data came from immunoSEQ multiplex PCR; TCRdb stores just in-frame clones and leaves some out. Of 1,400,000 or so clones listed, approximately 98.5% are singletons. Sequencing was carried out using naive CD4+ T cells sorted from blood. Receptor source: a man aged 25 to 40 in good health. The CDR3 runs from the conserved cysteine through the conserved F or W. The order of the fields is V gene, D gene, J gene, CDR3 DNA, CDR3 protein. The D gene is left open where the match is weak.

TRBV27,NA,TRBJ2-3,TGTGCCAGCAGTCCTCAAAGGGCGGGAGCAGGGGTTCGCACAGATACGCAGTATTTT,CASSPQRAGAGVRTDTQYF
TRBV5-4,NA,TRBJ2-7,TGTGCCAGCAGCAGGGGAACTAACTACGAGCAGTACTTC,CASSRGTNYEQYF
TRBV28,NA,TRBJ1-2,TGTGCCAGCAGCCAGAGAAACTATGGCTACACCTTC,CASSQRNYGYTF
TRBV19,NA,TRBJ2-7,TGTGCCAGTAGAAACCTAGCGACCCGGGGGGAGCAGTACTTC,CASRNLATRGEQYF
TRBV28,TRBD1,TRBJ1-1,TGTGCCAGCCCTTCGTCAGGGGGCGCGTACACTGAAGCTTTCTTT,CASPSSGGAYTEAFF
TRBV6-5,NA,TRBJ2-7,TGTGCCAGCGGAAGAACCGACAGCTACGAGCAGTACTTC,CASGRTDSYEQYF
TRBV28,NA,TRBJ2-1,TGTGCCAGCACAACCCCAGGGCAAGAGCAGTTCTTC,CASTTPGQEQFF
TRBV15,TRBD2,TRBJ2-5,TGTGCCACCAGCAGAGTAGCGGGAGGGGTCGAGACCCAGTACTTC,CATSRVAGGVETQYF
TRBV5-4,TRBD2,TRBJ2-3,TGTGCCAGCAGCTTGCTCCCAGCGGGAGGGAGCACAGATACGCAGTATTTT,CASSLLPAGGSTDTQYF
TRBV10-2,NA,TRBJ2-2,TGCGCCAGCACCCCCTGGCAGGGAACGAACACCGGGGAGCTGTTTTTT,CASTPWQGTNTGELFF
TRBV2,NA,TRBJ1-4,TGTGCCAGCAGTGACAGGGATAATGAAAAACTGTTTTTT,CASSDRDNEKLFF
TRBV18,TRBD1,TRBJ1-5,TGTGCCAGCTCACGACAGGGTTATGATCAGCCCCAGCATTTT,CASSRQGYDQPQHF
TRBV5-1,TRBD1,TRBJ2-7,TGCGCCAGCAGCATACGGACAGGGGGCGCGGGGGAGCAGTACTTC,CASSIRTGGAGEQYF
TRBV30,NA,TRBJ1-4,TGTGCCTGGAGTCGGCAGGGTCTTAATGAAAAACTGTTTTTT,CAWSRQGLNEKLFF
TRBV5-1,NA,TRBJ1-3,TGCGCCAGCAGCTTTAACGGTGCCATATATTTT,CASSFNGAIYF
TRBV29-1,NA,TRBJ1-2,TGCAGCGTTGAAGAAGGGGGAGGTGGCTACACCTTC,CSVEEGGGGYTF
TRBV10-2,NA,TRBJ1-1,TGCGCCAGCAGTGAGTCACGCAGGGGTGGTGAAGCTTTCTTT,CASSESRRGGEAFF
TRBV10-3,TRBD2,TRBJ2-7,TGTGCCATCAGTGACGGGACTAGCGGGAGGTCGGAGTACTTC,CAISDGTSGRSEYF
TRBV7-9,NA,TRBJ2-7,TGTGCCAGCAGGAGGGACCCAAGAAGCTCCTACGAGCAGTACTTC,CASRRDPRSSYEQYF
TRBV30,TRBD1,TRBJ2-1,TGTGCTCGGACGAGGGGGCTCTACAATGAGCAGTTCTTC,CARTRGLYNEQFF
TRBV19,NA,TRBJ2-7,TGTGCCAGTAGTTCGCCCGGAAAAATGCCCTACGAGCAGTACTTC,CASSSPGKMPYEQYF
TRBV28,NA,TRBJ2-3,TGTGCCAGCAGCGAAGGGACGCTCAATACGCAGTATTTT,CASSEGTLNTQYF
TRBV5-1,TRBD1,TRBJ2-2,TGCGCCAGCAGCTTAACGAGGGACAGCTTGAACACCGGGGAGCTGTTTTTT,CASSLTRDSLNTGELFF
TRBV11-3,TRBD2,TRBJ2-1,TGTGCCAGCAGCTTAGGGGCTAGCGGGAGGGCAGCGGAGCAGTTCTTC,CASSLGASGRAAEQFF
TRBV19,NA,TRBJ1-1,TGTGCCAGTAGTATCCGGCGGGGAAAGGACACTGAAGCTTTCTTT,CASSIRRGKDTEAFF
TRBV19,TRBD1,TRBJ1-5,TGTGCCAGTAGTACGCTTTATCCGGGACAGGGGACCAATCAGCCCCAGCATTTT,CASSTLYPGQGTNQPQHF
TRBV11-2,NA,TRBJ2-1,TGTGCCAGCAGCCCCCCGGTTTGGACAGAAAACTACAATGAGCAGTTCTTC,CASSPPVWTENYNEQFF